This T cell receptor beta chain was sequenced for a study of a mutant IDH1 vaccine in newly diagnosed glioma (dated by TCRdb to the early 2020s). Turning to the overall study: Patients received eight vaccinations in weeks 1, 3, 5, 7, 11, 15, 19 and 23, corresponding to visits V03 through V10. In the chemotherapy-containing groups, vaccination started alongside temozolomide cycles, whereas in patients who had radiotherapy alone it started 4-6 weeks after radiotherapy. The 32 treated patients were approximately 62% male and roughly 40% female, with a mean age of about 38 years. Before enrollment, patients had received standard therapy of radiotherapy alone, temozolomide alone, or radiochemotherapy with temozolomide; most received the combination. Peripheral blood was drawn at six visits: V03 (baseline), V05, V07, V10, V12 and V13. Longitudinal TCRB deep sequencing was performed for 20 to 30 treated patients wherever samples were available for exploratory analyses.

The library was prepared using the immunoSEQ multiplex PCR assay. Rearranged TCR beta chain sequences were amplified with the hsTCRB Kit following the manufacturer's protocol. Sequencing of TCRB libraries was carried out on an Illumina MiSeq. The published analysis was carried out like this. Demultiplexing, trimming and gene mapping were performed with the kit vendor's proprietary platform. Not all clones reach the TCRdb copy of this immuneACCESS table, which keeps in-frame sequences only. Checked studies attribute under half of the gap to unresolved V genes and leave the rest unexplained. The V and J calls and clone size were taken over from that table, and D and trimming were inferred from the DNA. The sample table records tens of thousands of clones; around nine tenths of these occur just once. Of the sample, about 0.6% is held by the ten largest clones. As to this clone: No cognate antigen has been identified for it. No quality values exist for individual bases; no much larger clone is one base distant.

The time point label, read with the paper, signifies: week 5, during vaccination. Each vaccine dose was 300 ug of a 20-mer mutant IDH1 peptide in Montanide, given subcutaneously with topical imiquimod. Newly diagnosed WHO grade 3 or 4 IDH1-mutant astrocytomas showing loss of nuclear ATRX were present in the donors. The samples were drawn from NOA16, a multicentre, single-arm, open-label phase I trial in Germany that tested a mutant IDH1 peptide vaccine in humans for the first time. Genomic DNA for TCRB sequencing was isolated from EDTA blood with the DNeasy Blood and Tissue Kit. From cysteine to phenylalanine, the CDR3 is 13 amino acids long. Only CDR3 DNA remains: 39 bases, in frame from the first base. The CDR1 and CDR2 encoded by the germline V gene are ENHRY and SYGVKD. V loses 7 bases, J loses 0 bases, and the germline ends lie 7 bases apart. General study outcomes and caveats: Selection of PBMC samples for TCRB deep sequencing was based on availability. Pseudoprogression appeared unrelated to alterations in the top peripheral T cell clonotypes detected by TCRB sequencing. According to the authors, sample limitations meant that analyses of patient blood samples could not be reproduced. Vaccine-induced immune responses across multiple MHC alleles were detected in approximately 94% of patients.

The clonotype originates from a woman between 45 and 60 years old with glioma. The sequence is built from TRBV10-3 and TRBJ1-5; the D gene identity is not certain. The starting material was PBMCs, obtained from a glioma patient whose treatment included an IDH1 peptide vaccine. The CDR3 sequence is CAITGASNQPQHF. In nucleotide form, the sequence is TGTGCCATCACAGGAGCTAGCAATCAGCCCCAGCATTTT.